Each of the 20 T cell receptor beta chains below was sequenced from the same sample in a study of CD8+CD57+ T cells in acquired aplastic anemia. CDR3 and TCR beta VDJ profiling relied on genomic DNA as the template. A single record per CDR3 protein comes from TCRdb applying MiXCR to the reads. Of some 190,000 distinct CDR3 sequences in the sample, roughly 56% were seen once. Sequenced sample: sorted CD4+, CD8+, or CD8+CD57+ T cells (not recorded which) from PBMCs. These receptors were taken from a human donor in good health, serving as a control.

J is TRBJ2-2 and V is TRBV6-5; tentatively, D is TRBD2 (5 bases). The CDR3 runs 15 residues. V lost 4 bases and J 6 bases, leaving 15 bases between the germline ends. Germline V gene data show CDR1 as MNHEY and CDR2 as SVGAGI. DNA for the CDR3: TGTGCCAGCAGTTCCGGGATAGTAGGCGCCGGGGAGCTGTTTTTT. Its translation: CASSSGIVGAGELFF.

This clonotype turned up a few times. The chain couples TRBV24-1 to TRBJ2-5; 9 positions agree with TRBD1. V shed 4 bases and J 0 bases; nucleotides not matched to a gene: 8. Germline CDR1 reads KGHDR; CDR2 reads SFDVKD. The CDR3 covers 17 residues. CDR3 sequence (DNA): TGTGCCACCAGTGACAATAACAGGGGGCAGTACCAAGAGACCCAGTACTTC. Its protein product is CATSDNNRGQYQETQYF.

This clonotype was observed a single time. V and J are TRBV10-2 and TRBJ2-1, with TRBD2 matching over 11 bases. Germline V lookup: CDR1 WSHSY, CDR2 SAAADI. The CDR3 extends over 15 amino acids. After removal of 7 bases from V and 3 bases from J, the junction contained 5 bases not matched to a gene. CDR3 in DNA: TGCGCCAGCAACGCCGGGACTAGCGGCTACAATGAGCAGTTCTTC. Translating it yields CASNAGTSGYNEQFF.

This clonotype was seen many times. A read error may produce the germline difference seen at one junction end. This sequence joins TRBV5-1 and TRBJ2-5; weak D call: TRBD2 (6 bases). The length of the CDR3 is 13 residues. Germline V gene lookup returns CDR1 SGHRS and CDR2 YFSETQ. The CDR3 reads CASSGGLQETQYF. The CDR3 region has the DNA TGTGCCAGCAGTGGGGGACTCCAAGAGACCCAGTACTTC. Based on the CDR3 plus reference TRBV5-1 and TRBJ2-5, the full variable domain is KAGVTQTPRYLIKTRGQQVTLSCSPISGHRSVSWYQQTPGQGLQFLFEYFSETQRNKGNFPGRFSGRQFSNSRSEMNVSTLELGDSALYLCASSGGLQETQYFGPGTRLLVL.

This clonotype was detected once. The genes are TRBV6-5 and TRBJ1-2, with 7 bases aligning to TRBD1. Germline V lookup: CDR1 MNHEY, CDR2 SVGAGI. This CDR3 contains 14 residues. Trimming took 6 bases from V and 0 from J; bases not matched to a gene: 4. CDR3 sequence (DNA): TGTGCCAGCAGCTGGGACAGCACTAACTATGGCTACACCTTC. Amino acids: CASSWDSTNYGYTF.

This rearrangement joins TRBV20-1 to TRBJ1-5; 11 nucleotides match TRBD1. The CDR3 sequence is 15 residues long. CDR1 and CDR2 (germline): DFQATT, SNEGSKA (reference sequence). The trim removed 5 bases at V and 6 bases at J, leaving 9 bases unmatched. The CDR3 DNA reads TGCAGTGCTGAGGGACAGGGGGGAGGTGTTCAGCCCCAGCATTTT. Protein: CSAEGQGGGVQPQHF.

The J gene is TRBJ2-1, the V gene TRBV10-3; 11 nucleotides align to TRBD2. From germline, CDR1 is ENHRY and CDR2 SYGVKD. V shed 6 bases, J shed 6 bases, and the junction held 7 bases outside the gene matches. CDR3 size: 15 residues. The CDR3 is CAISHGSGGANEQFF. CDR3 nucleotides: TGTGCCATCAGCCATGGTAGCGGGGGGGCCAATGAGCAGTTCTTC.

This chain joins TRBV6-1 and TRBJ1-6; TRBD1 matches 7 bases. This CDR3 comprises 15 residues. Trimming took 9 bases from V and 4 from J; bases not matched to a gene: 9. Germline V gives CDR1 MNHNS, CDR2 SASEGT. This CDR3 is CASHRGFTYNSPLHF. The DNA for the CDR3 is TGTGCCAGTCACAGGGGATTTACTTATAATTCACCCCTCCACTTT.

For this clonotype: One junction end disagrees with the germline gene, perhaps due to a read error. The V gene is TRBV28, the J gene TRBJ1-4; D is possibly TRBD1 (5 bases). CDR1 is MDHEN, CDR2 SYDVKM, per germline. The CDR3 consists of 15 residues. Written as DNA, the CDR3 is TGTGCCAGCAGTTTACAGACAGCAACTAATGAAAAACTGCTTTTT. Its protein product is CASSLQTATNEKLLF.

This clonotype was observed many times. This chain joins TRBV24-1 and TRBJ2-2; D uncertain. V dropped 2 bases and J dropped 0 bases, with 15 bases sitting between them. Per germline, CDR1 KGHDR and CDR2 SFDVKD. This CDR3 spans 18 amino acids. CDR3 protein: CATSDWFSGPANTGELFF. Here the CDR3 DNA reads TGTGCCACCAGTGATTGGTTCAGTGGGCCCGCGAACACCGGGGAGCTGTTTTTT.

This chain links TRBV2 with TRBJ1-1; 9 nucleotides match TRBD1. The junction had 3 bases not matched to a gene; V was cut back by 10 bases and J by 0 bases. CDR1 and CDR2 from the germline V gene are SNHLY and FYNNEI. The CDR3 spans 13 residues. CDR3 residues: CANGTGMNTEAFF. CDR3 bases: TGTGCCAACGGGACAGGGATGAACACTGAAGCTTTCTTT.

About this clonotype itself: A much bigger clone sits one base away, suggesting this may be a read error. The rearrangement links TRBV6-6 to TRBJ2-4; TRBD2 is a possible D gene (5 bases). CDR1 is MNHNY, CDR2 SVGAGI, per germline (reference sequence). CDR3 length: 17 residues. The CDR3 loop is CASSVPRPILAKNIQNF. DNA of the CDR3: TGTGCCAGCAGTGTCCCCCGGCCAATTCTAGCCAAAAACATTCAGAACTTC.

V gene TRBV7-6 combines with J gene TRBJ1-1; 11 positions match TRBD1. Germline trimming cut 5 bases from V and 8 bases from J; bases unmatched to any gene: 4. CDR1 and CDR2 from the germline V gene are SGHVS and FNYEAQ. There are 13 residues in the CDR3. The CDR3 DNA follows: TGTGCCAGCAGCATAGGACAGGGGGCGGAAGCTTTCTTT. It specifies CASSIGQGAEAFF.

The chain has TRBV5-1 and TRBJ2-7, with 10 nucleotides matching TRBD2. The CDR3 extends over 13 amino acids. CDR1 is SGHRS, CDR2 YFSETQ, per germline. V lost 6 bases and J lost 2; bases outside the gene matches: 2. CDR3 sequence: CASKLAGTYEQYF. The CDR3 region has the DNA TGCGCCAGCAAACTAGCGGGGACCTACGAGCAGTACTTC.

V and J are TRBV25-1 and TRBJ1-5; no clear D gene. V was pared by 5 bases and J by 2 bases, with 7 bases between. Germline CDR1 and CDR2: MGHDK and SYGVNS. The CDR3 totals 13 residues. The CDR3 sequence is CASSRRGNQPQHF. DNA for the CDR3: TGTGCCAGCAGTAGGCGGGGCAATCAGCCCCAGCATTTT. The full variable domain, its missing parts supplied by reference TRBV25-1 and TRBJ1-5, is EADIYQTPRYLVIGTGKKITLECSQTMGHDKMYWYQQDPGMELHLIHYSYGVNSTEKGDLSSESTVSRIRTEHFPLTLESARPSHTSQYLCASSRRGNQPQHFGDGTRLSIL.

As regards this clonotype: A read error may account for a junction end that differs from germline. The genes are TRBV20-1 and TRBJ1-1; the D gene is possibly TRBD1 (6 bases). CDR1 and CDR2 (germline): DFQATT, SNEGSKA (reference sequence). This CDR3 spans 14 amino acids. As DNA, the CDR3 is TGCAGTGCTAGAGTCAACAGGGTGAACACTGAGGCTTTCTTT. Protein sequence: CSARVNRVNTEAFF.

The chain couples TRBV10-1 to TRBJ1-2, with D unclear. Per germline, CDR1 WNHNN and CDR2 SYGVQD (reference sequence). This CDR3 contains 13 residues. The germline V and J ends were trimmed by 0 bases and 8 bases, with 10 bases remaining between them. This chain's CDR3 is CASSESRTAGYTF. Written as DNA, the CDR3 is TGCGCCAGCAGTGAGTCACGGACCGCCGGCTACACCTTC.

V gene TRBV20-1 combines with J gene TRBJ2-5, with TRBD2 identical over 8 bases. CDR1 and CDR2 from the germline V gene are DFQATT and SNEGSKA (reference sequence). V lost 5 bases, J lost 5 bases, and 7 bases stayed unmatched. CDR3 size: 13 residues. The CDR3 nucleotides are TGCAGTGCTGGAGCGGGGGCGGGGGAGACCCAGTACTTC. Translated, it gives CSAGAGAGETQYF.

This clonotype was seen a handful of times. J is TRBJ2-1 and V is TRBV20-1; D is unresolved. CDR1 and CDR2 from the germline V gene are DFQATT and SNEGSKA (reference sequence). V was trimmed by 3 bases and J by 0 bases, leaving 12 bases between them. The CDR3 is made up of 15 amino acids. DNA of the CDR3: TGCAGTGCTAGTGATGGGTCAAGCTCCTACAATGAGCAGTTCTTC. As protein: CSASDGSSSYNEQFF.

There are many counts of this clonotype. The gene calls are TRBV10-1 and TRBJ2-1; a weak D match, TRBD2 (6 bases). The V end was cut by 2 bases, the J end by 0 bases, with 14 bases between. This CDR3 comprises 17 residues. Looked up from germline, CDR1 is WNHNN and CDR2 is SYGVQD (reference sequence). CDR3 DNA: TGCGCCAGCAGTGAGCCTTGGGACTCCTACTCCTACAATGAGCAGTTCTTC. Translation gives CASSEPWDSYSYNEQFF.